This is a list of T cell receptor beta chains from one sample in a study of shared clonotypes between healthy human individuals. The protocol was immunoSEQ multiplex PCR, while the TCRdb copy is restricted to in-frame clones and leaves out a portion. The sample has some 1 million clones; 75% are singletons. Sequencing was done on a sample of memory CD4+ T cells sorted from blood. The receptors here all came from a man aged 18 to 30 in good health. Each CDR3 is given with its conserved first and last residue. The D gene is left open where the match is weak. Expanded clones get a size class; other rows say once, few or many, or leave the size out.

J gene,V gene,clone size,D gene,CDR3 DNA,CDR3 protein
TRBJ1-1,TRBV12-5,-,-,TGTGCTAGTGCCGGAGTAGAATACACTGAAGCTTTCTTT,CASAGVEYTEAFF
TRBJ2-5,TRBV5-6,-,-,TGTGCCAGCAGCTTGGGCCCGTTGGGCCTCCAAGAGACCCAGTACTTC,CASSLGPLGLQETQYF
TRBJ2-5,TRBV5-1,-,-,TGCGCCAGCAGCTTGAATGGGCAGCGACAAGAGACCCAGTACTTC,CASSLNGQRQETQYF
TRBJ1-6,TRBV6-1,-,TRBD1,TGTGCCAGCAGTGCCTTCGACAGGGGGGATAATTCACCCCTCCACTTT,CASSAFDRGDNSPLHF
TRBJ2-3,TRBV5-1,-,-,TGCGCCAGCACCTCTCAGGGGGGGCCCGCAGATACGCAGTATTTT,CASTSQGGPADTQYF
TRBJ2-2,TRBV9,-,-,TGTGCCAGCAGCGCTTCTGGGACTTCCACCGGGGAGCTGTTTTTT,CASSASGTSTGELFF
TRBJ2-5,TRBV5-1,-,TRBD1,TGCGCCAGCAGCGCGGACAGGGGGCTGGAGACCCAGTACTTC,CASSADRGLETQYF
TRBJ1-2,TRBV28,-,-,TGTGCCAGCAGCCAAAGGGACCCTTCTAACTATGGCTACACCTTC,CASSQRDPSNYGYTF
TRBJ2-3,TRBV7-2,-,TRBD1,TGTGCCAGCAGCTTGGACAGGCGCACAGATACGCAGTATTTT,CASSLDRRTDTQYF
TRBJ1-6,TRBV5-1,-,-,TGCGCCAGCAGGCCCACGGGGAGCGCAAATTCACCCCTCCACTTT,CASRPTGSANSPLHF
TRBJ1-6,TRBV2,once,-,TGTGCCAGCAGTGCAATTGGTTATAATTCACCCCTCCACTTT,CASSAIGYNSPLHF
TRBJ1-1,TRBV15,-,-,TGTGCCACCAGCACCTGGGAGGGGGGTGAAGCTTTCTTT,CATSTWEGGEAFF
TRBJ1-5,TRBV30,-,TRBD1,TGTGCCTGGAGTGTAGGGACAGCAAATCAGCCCCAGCATTTT,CAWSVGTANQPQHF
TRBJ2-2,TRBV5-1,-,-,TGCGCCAGCAGCCCGACGGCGGAACCCGCCGGGGAGCTGTTTTTT,CASSPTAEPAGELFF
TRBJ2-1,TRBV6-6,-,-,TGTGCCAGCAGATTAGGGGACAATGAGCAGTTCTTC,CASRLGDNEQFF
TRBJ2-7,TRBV28,-,-,TGTGCCAGCAGTCGGTTACCCCCTCTACCTAACGAGCAGTACTTC,CASSRLPPLPNEQYF
TRBJ1-2,TRBV19,-,-,TGTGCCAGTAGTATAGGGGGAGAAGCTAACTATGGCTACACCTTC,CASSIGGEANYGYTF
TRBJ1-3,TRBV6-1,once,-,TGTGCCAGCAGTGAAGGGCTGGGTGGAAACACCATATATTTT,CASSEGLGGNTIYF
TRBJ2-6,TRBV7-9,-,-,TGTGCCAGCAGCTCCTACGTAGGGACTGGGGCCAACGTCCTGACTTTC,CASSSYVGTGANVLTF
TRBJ1-4,TRBV29-1,-,-,TGCAGCGTTGAGAAGGCCGCTTTAAATGAAAAACTGTTTTTT,CSVEKAALNEKLFF
TRBJ2-1,TRBV5-1,-,TRBD2,TGCGCCAGCAGCGTATCTACAACTAGCGGGATCGATGAGCAGTTCTTC,CASSVSTTSGIDEQFF
TRBJ1-6,TRBV5-1,-,-,TGCGCCAGCAGCTCAACGGTTAATTCACCCCTCCACTTT,CASSSTVNSPLHF
TRBJ2-5,TRBV2,-,-,TGTGCCAGCCGTGGTGCTCAAGAGACCCAGTACTTC,CASRGAQETQYF
TRBJ2-7,TRBV14,-,-,TGTGCCAGCAGCCCGCAGGGTTACGAGCAGTACTTC,CASSPQGYEQYF
TRBJ2-3,TRBV6-1,once,-,TGTGCCAGCAGTTCATCCACAGATACGCAGTATTTT,CASSSSTDTQYF
TRBJ1-6,TRBV7-9,few,-,TGTGCCAGCAGCTTAGGAGGATCGGGGGGTCATTCACCCCTCCACTTT,CASSLGGSGGHSPLHF
TRBJ2-3,TRBV2,once,-,TGTGCCGGCGGGACAGACCTTTACACAGATACGCAGTATTTT,CAGGTDLYTDTQYF
TRBJ2-3,TRBV6-6,-,TRBD1,TGTGCCAGCAGATCCACAGGGGGCGGCACAGATACGCAGTATTTT,CASRSTGGGTDTQYF
TRBJ2-7,TRBV30,-,-,TGTGCCTGGAGTGTACTCCCCAGGGGGGTCGACGAGCAGTACTTC,CAWSVLPRGVDEQYF
TRBJ1-2,TRBV7-9,-,TRBD1,TGTGCCAGCAGCCGAACTCCGACAGGGGACCCTGGCTACACCTTC,CASSRTPTGDPGYTF
TRBJ2-5,TRBV6-1,once,TRBD2,TGTGCCAGCAGCCTTGGGGGGGGGACTGAGACCCAGTACTTC,CASSLGGGTETQYF
TRBJ2-2,TRBV29-1,-,-,TGCAGCGTTGGTGAGCAGGGTAGCACCGGGGAGCTGTTTTTT,CSVGEQGSTGELFF
TRBJ2-5,TRBV5-1,few,-,TGCGCCAGCAGCTTGGGATCTGTAGAGACCCAGTACTTC,CASSLGSVETQYF
TRBJ1-2,TRBV30,once,TRBD1,TGTGCCTGGAGGGAACCGGGACAGGGGGCGGCAGGCTACACCTTC,CAWREPGQGAAGYTF
TRBJ2-3,TRBV10-3,-,TRBD2,TGTGCCATCAGTGAGTTAGCGGGGGGTTCAGATACGCAGTATTTT,CAISELAGGSDTQYF
TRBJ2-3,TRBV7-2,-,-,TGTGCCAGCAGCCAGTATCGTCGTACAGATACGCAGTATTTT,CASSQYRRTDTQYF
TRBJ2-1,TRBV27,-,-,TGTGCCAGCAGTTCCCCCGCAGGGAGGATCCACAATGAGCAGTTCTTC,CASSSPAGRIHNEQFF
TRBJ1-2,TRBV30,-,TRBD1,TGTGCCTGGAGCGGTACAGGGGTCGCAACCTCCTATGGCTACACCTTC,CAWSGTGVATSYGYTF
TRBJ1-5,TRBV2,few,-,TGTGCCAGCAGTGAAGACAGGGCGGTTCAGCCCCAGCATTTT,CASSEDRAVQPQHF
TRBJ2-5,TRBV2,once,-,TGTGCCGGAGGTCAGGAGACCCAGTACTTC,CAGGQETQYF
TRBJ2-7,TRBV30,-,-,TGTGCCTGGAAGGCGGATACCTACGAGCAGTACTTC,CAWKADTYEQYF
TRBJ1-4,TRBV7-6,-,TRBD1,TGTGCCAGCAGCCGTGACAGGGGCGATGAAAAACTGTTTTTT,CASSRDRGDEKLFF
TRBJ1-6,TRBV27,-,TRBD1,TGTGCCAGCAGCCTTGGGACAGACCGACTCTCCTATAATTCACCCCTCCACTTT,CASSLGTDRLSYNSPLHF
TRBJ1-4,TRBV6-1,-,-,TGTGCCAGCAGCGAGGGGAGTACTAATGAAAAACTGTTTTTT,CASSEGSTNEKLFF
TRBJ2-6,TRBV19,-,-,TGTGCCAGTAGTGGGGGGAGCTCTGGGGCCAACGTCCTGACTTTC,CASSGGSSGANVLTF
TRBJ2-7,TRBV30,-,-,TGTGCCTGGAGTTGGGACCGATCCTACGAGCAGTACTTC,CAWSWDRSYEQYF